These 17 T cell receptor beta chains were all obtained from the same sample, sequenced in a study of shared clonotypes between healthy human individuals. CD45RO-negative, CCR7-selected cells formed the naive CD8 fraction, which excluded terminally differentiated effector memory CD45RA+ cells. Repertoires were generated with immunoSEQ multiplex PCR, while TCRdb's copy carries only in-frame clones and drops some. The sample has roughly 2 million clones, approximately 95% seen once; the top ten hold about 1.1%. Sample: naive CD8+ T cells sorted from blood. These receptors originate from a man between 18 and 35 years old in good health.

The V call is TRBV10-2, the J call TRBJ1-1; no firm D call. Trimming stripped 3 bases from V and 3 bases from J, with 14 bases between. The CDR3 extends over 15 amino acids. Per the germline V gene, CDR1 is WSHSY and CDR2 is SAAADI. The chain's CDR3 is CASSDWAGVYTEAFF. The CDR3 DNA sequence: TGCGCCAGCAGTGATTGGGCAGGCGTGTACACTGAAGCTTTCTTT.

The genes are TRBV30 and TRBJ1-2; D is possibly TRBD1 (6 bases). In germline, CDR1 is GTSNPN, CDR2 SVGIG (reference sequence). The CDR3 covers 15 residues. The ends were cut back, 2 bases at V and 4 bases at J, with 17 bases in the middle. The CDR3 sequence is CAWSPRTEESYGYTF. In DNA, the CDR3 is TGTGCCTGGAGTCCGCGGACAGAGGAAAGCTATGGCTACACCTTC. Full variable domain (remainder filled in from reference TRBV30 and TRBJ1-2): SQTIHQWPATLVQPVGSPLSLECTVEGTSNPNLYWYRQAAGRGLQLLFYSVGIGQISSEVPQNLSASRPQDRQFILSSKKLLLSDSGFYLCAWSPRTEESYGYTFGSGTRLTVV.

The rearrangement uses TRBV11-2 and TRBJ1-2; possibly TRBD1 for D (5 bases). V was shortened by 6 bases and J by 4 bases, with 15 bases between the two germline ends. The CDR3 is 14 residues long. Germline-derived CDR1 and CDR2 are SGHAT and FQNNGV. The CDR3 coding sequence is TGTGCCAGCAGGGGGGATGACAGCCCCTATGGCTACACCTTC. Protein product: CASRGDDSPYGYTF.

The chain joins TRBV6-5 to TRBJ1-6; D might be TRBD1 (5 bases). V lost 0 bases and J 5 bases, leaving 8 bases between the germline ends. Germline loops: CDR1 MNHEY, CDR2 SVGAGI. The CDR3 has 15 amino acids. The CDR3 DNA reads as TGTGCCAGCAGTTACTCGGCAGGGAATAATTCACCCCTCCACTTT. Translation gives CASSYSAGNNSPLHF.

In DNA form, the CDR3 reads TGTGCCAGCAGCTTGGGACAGCCCATTGGTTCACCCCTCCACTTT. It encodes CASSLGQPIGSPLHF. The V and J genes are TRBV5-6 and TRBJ1-6; possible D gene TRBD1, 5 bases. The CDR3 extends over 15 amino acids. Between the trimmed V and J ends, which lost 0 bases and 9 bases, there was a span of 13 bases. Germline V gene lookup returns CDR1 SGHDT and CDR2 YYEEEE.

V and J are TRBV29-1 and TRBJ2-5; possibly TRBD1 or TRBD2 for D (5 bases each). The CDR3 sequence is 14 residues long. Germline V gene sequence: CDR1 SQVTM, CDR2 ANQGSEA. The V gene lost 3 bases and the J gene lost 1 base, with 12 bases spanning the gap. DNA for the CDR3: TGCAGCGTTGATCCGGGACGGGTCCAAGAGACCCAGTACTTC. Its translation: CSVDPGRVQETQYF.

The chain combines TRBV27 with TRBJ1-1; D gene unclear. From germline, CDR1 is MNHEY and CDR2 SMNVEV (reference sequence). The CDR3 contains 13 residues. V dropped 1 base and J dropped 1 base, with 4 bases sitting between them. The CDR3 nucleotides are TGTGCCAGCAGTTTATTGAAGAACACTGAAGCTTTCTTT. Translating gives CASSLLKNTEAFF.

This rearrangement joins TRBV7-9 to TRBJ2-2; 12 nucleotides align to TRBD2. Germline lookup yields CDR1 SEHNR and CDR2 FQNEAQ (reference sequence). Trimming removed 3 bases from V and 5 bases from J; junction bases left unmatched: 4. The CDR3 runs to 16 residues. CDR3 sequence (DNA): TGTGCCAGCAGCTTTGAGACTAGCGGGAGTACCGGGGAGCTGTTTTTT. It yields the protein CASSFETSGSTGELFF.

This sequence joins TRBV7-9 and TRBJ2-1; 9 nucleotides agree with TRBD2. CDR1 SEHNR and CDR2 FQNEAQ come from the germline V gene (reference sequence). The ends lost 4 bases at V and 7 bases at J; junction bases unmatched: 14. This CDR3 has 17 residues. The CDR3 sequence is CASSSTVSGRSWNEQFF. The CDR3 bases are TGTGCCAGCAGCTCCACGGTTAGCGGGAGATCTTGGAATGAGCAGTTCTTC.

This clone was observed a handful of times. V usage is TRBV12-5 and J usage is TRBJ1-4, with D maybe TRBD1 (5 bases). Looked up from germline, CDR1 is LGHNT and CDR2 is FRNRAP. V was shortened by 7 bases and J by 1 base, with 13 bases between the two germline ends. The CDR3 has 15 residues. For the CDR3, the DNA is TGTGCTAGTGCGGGAGGGGTGCGAACTAATGAAAAACTGTTTTTT. This gives the protein CASAGGVRTNEKLFF. Full variable domain (remainder filled in from reference TRBV12-5 and TRBJ1-4): DARVTQTPRHKVTEMGQEVTMRCQPILGHNTVFWYRQTMMQGLELLAYFRNRAPLDDSGMPKDRFSAEMPDATLATLKIQPSEPRDSAVYFCASAGGVRTNEKLFFGSGTQLSVL.

The CDR3 reads CASSQTQGREDIDGYTF. CDR3 DNA sequence: TGCGCCAGCAGCCAAACGCAGGGGAGAGAAGATATCGATGGCTACACCTTC. The chain uses TRBV4-1 and TRBJ1-2; D possibly corresponds to TRBD1 (6 bases). CDR1 is MGHRA and CDR2 is YSYEKL in the germline V gene. The V gene lost 2 bases and the J gene lost 6 bases, with 22 bases spanning the gap. This CDR3 comprises 17 residues.

This clone was seen a single time. The rearrangement uses TRBV6-6 and TRBJ1-2; TRBD1 agrees at 7 bases. V trimming: 1 base; J trimming: 3 bases; junction bases outside the gene matches: 2. Per germline, CDR1 MNHNY and CDR2 SVGAGI (reference sequence). The CDR3 is made up of 14 amino acids. The CDR3 spells CASSYLQGDYGYTF. The DNA of the CDR3 is TGTGCCAGCAGTTACTTGCAGGGGGACTATGGCTACACCTTC.

The chain combines TRBV15 with TRBJ2-6, with D possibly being TRBD1 (5 bases). This CDR3 has 16 residues. Per germline, CDR1 LNHNV and CDR2 YYDKDF (reference sequence). Trimming stripped 0 bases from V and 0 bases from J, with 6 bases between. This CDR3 reads CATSREGRSGANVLTF. Here the CDR3 DNA reads TGTGCCACCAGCAGAGAGGGGCGCTCTGGGGCCAACGTCCTGACTTTC.

This sequence joins TRBV13 and TRBJ2-5; weak D call: TRBD2 (6 bases). Trimming pared 5 bases from V and 5 bases from J, leaving 21 bases between. Germline CDR1 is PRHDT and CDR2 is FYEKMQ (reference sequence). This CDR3 region has 16 residues. For the CDR3, the DNA is TGTGCCAGCAGCACAGGCCAACTAGCAACAGAGGAGACCCAGTACTTC. This gives the protein CASSTGQLATEETQYF.

This chain links TRBV18 with TRBJ1-2, with 7 bases matching TRBD1. The CDR3 runs 16 residues. Germline loops: CDR1 KGHSH, CDR2 LQKENI. V gave up 3 bases and J gave up 0 bases; unmatched junction bases: 7. The CDR3 DNA follows: TGTGCCAGCTCACCGGGGACAGCGACCACTAACTATGGCTACACCTTC. This sequence encodes CASSPGTATTNYGYTF.

The chain has TRBV5-4 and TRBJ2-3, with D perhaps TRBD1 (6 bases). The CDR3 is 15 amino acids. Germline assignment: CDR1 SGHNT and CDR2 YYREEE (reference sequence). V was shortened by 0 bases and J by 3 bases, with 11 bases between the two germline ends. In nucleotides, the CDR3 is TGTGCCAGCAGCTTGGCAGGGGCGCTTACAGATACGCAGTATTTT. The encoded protein is CASSLAGALTDTQYF.

The rearrangement joins TRBV5-4 to TRBJ1-1; 8 positions agree with TRBD1. Per the germline V gene, CDR1 is SGHNT and CDR2 is YYREEE (reference sequence). This CDR3 region has 16 residues. The ends lost 1 base at V and 6 bases at J; junction bases unmatched: 11. CDR3 nucleotide sequence: TGTGCCAGCAGCTTGATGACAGGGGTTTCCGCGCCTGAAGCTTTCTTT. It yields the protein CASSLMTGVSAPEAFF.